This is a list of T cell receptor beta chains from one sample in a study of OX40 agonist ivuxolimab in advanced cancers. Generated by immunoSEQ multiplex PCR, the TCRdb table keeps only in-frame clones and is missing some. Of 25,000 to 30,000 clones in the sample, 75% to 85% are singletons; the top ten hold around a third. Sequenced material: CD4+ or CD8+ T cells sorted from blood, taken in a trial of the OX40 agonist ivuxolimab. Receptors were obtained from an adult with an advanced solid tumor such as melanoma, head and neck, liver or kidney cancer. Both conserved end residues are part of each CDR3. A D gene is named only where the DNA matches it firmly. Expanded clones get a size class; other rows say once, few or many, or leave the size out.

j_call d_call v_call clone_size cdr3_nt cdr3_aa
TRBJ2-5 - TRBV7-9 - TGTGCCAGCAGTCCTCAATCTTCCGCAGCGAGGGAGACCCAGTACTTC CASSPQSSAARETQYF
TRBJ2-3 TRBD1 TRBV6-6 - TGTGCCAGCACAACAGGGGCTAGGGAGACAGATACGCAGTATTTT CASTTGARETDTQYF
TRBJ2-7 TRBD2 TRBV10-3 - TGTGCCATCAGTGGGAACATAGCGGGGGGGACGGTCGACGAGCAGTACTTC CAISGNIAGGTVDEQYF
TRBJ2-5 - TRBV7-3 - TGTGCCAGCAGCTCATGGGACCGCCAAGAGACCCAGTACTTC CASSSWDRQETQYF
TRBJ1-2 TRBD1 TRBV29-1 - TGCAGCGTCTCAACCGGGACAGGGGAAGGATACACCTTC CSVSTGTGEGYTF
TRBJ1-1 - TRBV5-1 - TGCGCCAGCAGCCCGGTCCCCCAGAGAAACACTGAAGCTTTCTTT CASSPVPQRNTEAFF
TRBJ1-2 TRBD1 TRBV19 - TGTGCCAGTAGTGACCGGGACAGCAATAACTATGGCTACACCTTC CASSDRDSNNYGYTF
TRBJ2-5 TRBD1 TRBV7-9 medium-sized TGTGCCAGCAGCTTAGCGAAGGACAGGGGGTTTCTCAGTACCCAGTACTTC CASSLAKDRGFLSTQYF
TRBJ2-2 TRBD1 TRBV9 - TGTGCCAGCAGCTCGATGGGGACAGGGGTGACCGGGGAGCTGTTTTTT CASSSMGTGVTGELFF
TRBJ2-2 - TRBV11-2 - TGTGCCAGCAGCTTTTTGGGGACTCCCACAACCTACACCGGGGAGCTGTTTTTT CASSFLGTPTTYTGELFF
TRBJ2-7 - TRBV19 - TGTGCCAGTAGTATTATCGTGGGAAGCTCCTACGAGCAGTACTTC CASSIIVGSSYEQYF
TRBJ2-1 TRBD2 TRBV9 - TGTGCCAGCAGCGTAGACGGGACTAGCGGCGATGAGCAGTTCTTC CASSVDGTSGDEQFF
TRBJ1-4 - TRBV15 - TGTGCCACCAGCAGCGAGTTTGGGACAAGGAATGAAAAACTGTTTTTT CATSSEFGTRNEKLFF
TRBJ1-4 - TRBV15 - TGTGCCACCAGCAGAGGGGCCCTAGAGCCTAATGAAAAACTGTTTTTT CATSRGALEPNEKLFF
TRBJ2-6 - TRBV15 - TGTGCCACCAGCAGCGCCACAGAAGCCCTCTCTGGGGCCAACGTCCTGACTTTC CATSSATEALSGANVLTF
TRBJ2-7 - TRBV15 - TGTGCCACCAGCGCCGGGAAAGGTTCCTACGAGCAGTACTTC CATSAGKGSYEQYF
TRBJ2-7 - TRBV5-1 few TGCGCCAGCAGCCCTCTAGGGGGAAGCGGCTCCTACGAGCAGTACTTC CASSPLGGSGSYEQYF
TRBJ2-7 - TRBV6-5 - TGTGCCAGCAGTCTCACAGGAGCTCCCTACGAGCAGTACTTC CASSLTGAPYEQYF
TRBJ2-7 - TRBV19 - TGTGCCAGTAGTATTCGACCGTACTACGAGCAGTACTTC CASSIRPYYEQYF
TRBJ1-4 - TRBV6-1 few TGTGCCAGCAGTGAACTACCGCCCTGGGAGATTTCAACTAATGAAAAACTGTTTTTT CASSELPPWEISTNEKLFF
TRBJ2-4 - TRBV5-4 - TGTGCCAGCAGCGCAGGCCAAGCCAAAAACATTCAGTACTTC CASSAGQAKNIQYF
TRBJ2-4 TRBD1 TRBV27 - TGTGCCAGCAGTCCATATCTGGACAGGGGAAACATTCAGTACTTC CASSPYLDRGNIQYF
TRBJ1-1 - TRBV6-5 - TGTGCCAGCAGTTACGCAAGGATGAACACTGAAGCTTTCTTT CASSYARMNTEAFF
TRBJ2-1 - TRBV30 - TGTGCCTGGAGTACAGGACATAGCCCCTACAATGAGCAGTTCTTC CAWSTGHSPYNEQFF
TRBJ2-5 - TRBV6-6 - TGTGCCAGCAGTTACCTCCGGGGCCAAGAGACCCAGTACTTC CASSYLRGQETQYF
TRBJ2-2 - TRBV9 - TGTGCCAGCAGCGTTGAAGCGGAGGCCGCCGGGGAGCTGTTTTTT CASSVEAEAAGELFF
TRBJ1-5 - TRBV27 - TGTGCCACCGGGGGAGGGGTACGAGGCAATCAGCCCCAGCATTTT CATGGGVRGNQPQHF
TRBJ2-1 TRBD2 TRBV13 few TGTGCCAGCAGCTTAGAAGGGACTAGCGGGAGGGACAGCTCCTACAATGAGCAGTTCTTC CASSLEGTSGRDSSYNEQFF
TRBJ1-1 - TRBV5-4 - TGTGCCAGCAGCGTCGGGGCGAACACTGAAGCTTTCTTT CASSVGANTEAFF
TRBJ1-5 - TRBV6-1 - TGTGCCAGCAGTGCTCAGGGGCCATCCCCCCAGCCCCAGCATTTT CASSAQGPSPQPQHF
TRBJ2-1 TRBD2 TRBV5-6 - TGTGCCAGCAGCTTCGGACTAGCGTACAATGAGCAGTTCTTC CASSFGLAYNEQFF
TRBJ2-7 - TRBV7-2 many TGTGCCAGCAGCTTTCTCCCGACCTACGAGCAGTACTTC CASSFLPTYEQYF
TRBJ2-7 - TRBV4-1 few TGCGCCAGCAGCCAAGATGGACTCAATGGGCGATACGAGCAGTACTTC CASSQDGLNGRYEQYF
TRBJ2-7 - TRBV2 - TGTGCCATCCGTCCGACCTACGAGCAGTACTTC CAIRPTYEQYF
TRBJ2-2 TRBD2 TRBV7-2 - TGTGCCAGCTACGGGACTAGCGGCACCGGGGAGCTGTTTTTT CASYGTSGTGELFF
TRBJ1-1 - TRBV9 - TGTGCCAGCAGCGTAATAGACAGCTACACTGAAGCTTTCTTT CASSVIDSYTEAFF
TRBJ2-1 - TRBV7-9 - TGTGCCAGCAGCCCCTACAACAGGGACGGGGGTGAGCAGTTCTTC CASSPYNRDGGEQFF
TRBJ2-3 - TRBV28 - TGTGCCAGCAGTTTGAGGGTGGAGGGCACAGATACGCAGTATTTT CASSLRVEGTDTQYF
TRBJ2-7 - TRBV5-6 - TGTGCCAGCAGCTTGACGGCGTCCTACGAGCAGTACTTC CASSLTASYEQYF
TRBJ1-6 - TRBV4-1 few TGCGCCAGCAGCCAAGTGGTAGGAGGATATAATTCACCCCTCCACTTT CASSQVVGGYNSPLHF
TRBJ2-1 TRBD2 TRBV6-1 - TGTGCCAGCAGTGTTCAACCTAGCGGCTACAATGAGCAGTTCTTC CASSVQPSGYNEQFF
TRBJ1-1 - TRBV30 - TGTGCCTGGAGTGTACGGTGGGGATCGGGGCCGAACACTGAAGCTTTCTTT CAWSVRWGSGPNTEAFF